This TCR beta chain was captured by sequencing in a study of T cell responses to AZD1222 COVID-19 vaccine. The CDR3 totals 18 residues. CDR1 and CDR2 from the germline V gene are LGHNA and YSLEER. The J segment lost 2 bases and the V segment lost 1 base, leaving 7 bases of the junction unmatched. The assay was immunoSEQ multiplex PCR, and TCRdb's table has in-frame clones only and misses some. The sample lists roughly 60,000 clones, 70% to 80% occurring once. Sequencing used peripheral blood, obtained 28 days after the second AZD1222 dose. The source is an adult who received the AZD1222 COVID-19 vaccine. J is TRBJ2-1 and V is TRBV4-3; 11 positions match TRBD2. CDR3 in DNA: TGCGCCAGCAGCCAAGCAAGAGAGACTAGCGGGGCCTACAATGAGCAGTTCTTC. Its translation: CASSQARETSGAYNEQFF.